Listed here are 18 T cell receptor beta chains from one sample, sequenced in a study of molecular identifiers for immune sequencing clone quantification listed by TCRdb under 2018. Preparation of the library involved PCR. Sequencing instrument: NextSeq 500. Using fastp trimming at Q25 and MiXCR clonotype assembly, TCRdb reanalyzed the public sequencing data and kept in-frame beta chains. Each entry is one CDR3 protein sequence, shown with its most common DNA and genes. Recorded for this sample are over 550,000 distinct CDR3 sequences; about 25% of them occurred a single time. About 0.73% of the sample comes from the top ten. Input material: naive CD8+ T cells from blood, with Jurkat cell RNA spiked in. The cell subset or site label corresponds to: FACS-sorted CD8+CD4-CCR7+CD45RA+ naive T cells. The receptors were sampled from a human donor in good health. Some libraries in this study had Jurkat cell RNA spiked in.

The chain couples TRBV4-2 to TRBJ2-1; perhaps TRBD1 as D (7 bases). The CDR3 consists of 17 residues. From germline, CDR1 is LGHNA and CDR2 YNFKEQ. The V gene lost 2 bases and the J gene lost 9 bases, with 23 bases spanning the gap. CDR3 loop: CASSQLTYDRDSSEQFF. In nucleotides, the CDR3 is TGTGCCAGCAGCCAACTAACGTACGACAGGGACTCTAGTGAGCAGTTCTTC.

This clonotype came up once. One base away lies a much larger clone, so this may be a sequencing read error. The chain uses TRBV7-9 and TRBJ1-3; no clear D. The germline V gene encodes CDR1 SEHNR and CDR2 FQNEAQ (reference sequence). CDR3 length: 15 amino acids. This CDR3 reads CASGLSQEEVYTIYF. The CDR3 coding sequence is TGTGCCAGCGGCTTAAGCCAGGAGGAGGTGTACACCATATATTTT.

This sequence joins TRBV7-9 and TRBJ1-1; D perhaps matches TRBD1 (6 bases). The V end lost 5 bases, the J end lost 7 bases, and 14 bases lay between the germline ends. The germline V gene has CDR1 SEHNR and CDR2 FQNEAQ (reference sequence). The CDR3 consists of 13 residues. CDR3 sequence (DNA): TGTGCCAGCAGCACGGACAGTCCGATTGAAGCTTTCTTT. This sequence encodes CASSTDSPIEAFF.

This chain uses TRBV7-6 with TRBJ2-1, with D possibly being TRBD1 (6 bases). V lost 5 bases, J lost 1 base, and 9 bases lay in between. The CDR3 runs 14 residues. Germline V gene sequence: CDR1 SGHVS, CDR2 FNYEAQ. The CDR3 sequence: CASSPQGSYNEQFF. CDR3 bases: TGTGCCAGCAGCCCCCAGGGGTCCTACAATGAGCAGTTCTTC.

A remark on this clonotype: This clone may be a read error of a much larger clone one base away. The J gene is TRBJ2-5, the V gene TRBV4-1; 7 positions agree with TRBD1. The CDR3 consists of 15 residues. Germline lookup yields CDR1 MGHRA and CDR2 YSYEKL. CDR3 nucleotides: TGCGCCAGCAGCCTATCGGCCGGGACAGAAGAGCCCCAGTACTTC. Translation: CASSLSAGTEEPQYF.

The chain links TRBV27 to TRBJ2-1; 9 bases line up with TRBD2. The CDR3 runs to 17 residues. V was clipped by 5 bases and J by 5 bases; unmatched bases: 13. Per the germline V gene, CDR1 is MNHEY and CDR2 is SMNVEV (reference sequence). CDR3 sequence (DNA): TGTGCCAGCAGTGCAGGGGGGAGGCGGGAGGGCCACAATGAGCAGTTCTTC. Its translation: CASSAGGRREGHNEQFF.

This clonotype was detected only a few times. The CDR3 nucleotides are TGTGCCTGGAGCGGTCCCGGGACAGGGATAGATCAGCCCCAGCATTTT. Protein product: CAWSGPGTGIDQPQHF. The gene calls are TRBV30 and TRBJ1-5; 9 nucleotides align to TRBD1. The germline V gene has CDR1 GTSNPN and CDR2 SVGIG (reference sequence). J lost 5 bases, V lost 3 bases, and 11 bases had no gene match. This CDR3 has 16 amino acids.

This clonotype showed up many times. The chain joins TRBV27 to TRBJ2-5; 9 positions match TRBD2. J was trimmed by 4 bases and V by 4 bases; bases with no gene match: 7. This CDR3 is 15 amino acids long. From germline, CDR1 is MNHEY and CDR2 SMNVEV (reference sequence). CDR3 sequence (DNA): TGTGCCAGCAGTTCTCCCGGGACTAGCATAGAGACCCAGTACTTC. Protein product: CASSSPGTSIETQYF.

The sample holds many counts of this clonotype. The V and J genes are TRBV12-3 or TRBV12-4 and TRBJ1-1; D is unresolved. This CDR3 has 12 residues. The V and J ends lost 7 bases and 0 bases respectively, with 6 bases between them. CDR3 in DNA: TGTGCCAGCATACCTCTGAACACTGAAGCTTTCTTT. Protein product: CASIPLNTEAFF.

This clonotype was recorded once. No conserved phenylalanine or tryptophan ends this CDR3, so it is likely a read error. The rearrangement uses TRBV12-3 or TRBV12-4 and TRBJ1-4, with D perhaps TRBD1 (6 bases). The CDR3 runs to 14 residues. CDR3 protein: CASGLGGPNEKLFL. The DNA of the CDR3 is TGTGCCAGCGGTTTAGGGGGGCCTAACGAAAAACTGTTTCTT.

This clonotype was picked up a small number of times. CDR3 loop: CASSFRGIADTQYF. The CDR3 DNA follows: TGTGCCAGCAGTTTCCGGGGGATTGCAGATACGCAGTATTTT. The chain has TRBV28 and TRBJ2-3; TRBD2 might be the D (6 bases). V was pared by 3 bases and J by 4 bases, with 11 bases between. The CDR3 covers 14 residues. Germline loops: CDR1 MDHEN, CDR2 SYDVKM.

Turning to this clonotype: Just one base apart from a much larger clone, this may be a read error. V is TRBV19 and J is TRBJ1-1, with no clear D. The CDR3 spans 15 residues. Deletions cut 11 bases from V and 4 bases from J, with 23 bases between. Germline V CDR1 and CDR2: LNHDA, SQIVND (reference sequence). In DNA, the CDR3 is TGTGCCGGCGAAAAATTTACTCGGGGATTCACTGAAGCTTTCTTT. Amino acids: CAGEKFTRGFTEAFF.

This clonotype has at least ten counts. The chain combines TRBV3-1 with TRBJ2-2; unclear D gene. CDR1 LGHDT and CDR2 YNNKEL come from the germline V gene (reference sequence). CDR3 length equals 15 residues. Deletions cut 0 bases from V and 4 bases from J, with 9 bases between. CDR3 nucleotides: TGTGCCAGCAGCCAAGATGAGGCCCCCACCGGGGAGCTGTTTTTT. Protein product: CASSQDEAPTGELFF.

This clonotype was recorded many times. J is TRBJ2-3 and V is TRBV28; 12 bases fit TRBD2. The CDR3 consists of 16 residues. From germline, CDR1 is MDHEN and CDR2 SYDVKM. Germline trimming cut 3 bases from V and 7 bases from J; bases unmatched to any gene: 8. The CDR3: CASSFPPGLAGNTQYF. The CDR3 nucleotides are TGTGCCAGCAGTTTCCCTCCCGGACTAGCGGGAAATACGCAGTATTTT.

Concerning this clonotype itself: It may be a read error: a sequence one base away is much more abundant. The chain is built from TRBV4-1 and TRBJ1-5; 7 positions agree with TRBD1. The CDR3 runs 15 residues. The V gene end was trimmed by 2 bases and the J gene end by 5 bases; junction bases not matched to a gene: 6. Per the germline V gene, CDR1 is MGHRA and CDR2 is YSYEKL. CDR3 in DNA: TGCGCCAGCAGCCAATCGGACAGGCAAGATCAGCCCCAGCATTTT. This sequence encodes CASSQSDRQDQPQHF.

Note on this clonotype: A much larger clone is a single base away; this may be a read error. This sequence joins TRBV6-2 or TRBV6-3 and TRBJ1-1, with D unresolved. This CDR3 has 16 residues. From germline, CDR1 is MNHEY and CDR2 SVGEGT. The CDR3 loop reads CASSTPVDNPNTEALF. The CDR3 DNA sequence: TGTGCCAGCAGCACTCCCGTCGACAACCCGAACACTGAAGCTCTCTTT.

This clonotype showed up many times. The chain uses TRBV20-1 and TRBJ2-5; D might be TRBD1 (5 bases). Germline V gene data show CDR1 as DFQATT and CDR2 as SNEGSKA (reference sequence). This CDR3 contains 13 residues. V was pared by 6 bases and J by 5 bases, with 16 bases between. The CDR3 DNA is TGCAGTGCCGGAACAGGTTCGATGGAGACCCAGTACTTC. Translating gives CSAGTGSMETQYF.

This clonotype has at least ten counts. The chain combines TRBV5-4 with TRBJ1-1, with D unclear. Germline-derived CDR1 and CDR2 are SGHNT and YYREEE (reference sequence). The CDR3 consists of 14 residues. V was pared by 0 bases and J by 0 bases, with 6 bases between. CDR3 sequence reads: CASSLVGLNTEAFF. In DNA form, the CDR3 reads TGTGCCAGCAGCTTGGTTGGTTTGAACACTGAAGCTTTCTTT.